The clone carrying this T cell receptor beta chain was recorded only once. Its target is not known. The record originates from a study of T cell responses to AZD1222 COVID-19 vaccine. Study results and limitations: Spike-specific TCR breadth and depth went up after people got two AZD1222 doses.

From germline, CDR1 is LNHDA and CDR2 SQIVND (reference sequence). The CDR3 covers 14 residues. Between the trimmed V and J ends, which lost 6 bases and 1 base, there was a span of 9 bases. Pooled samples include second doses given at about 4 or 12 weeks. Clones were read by immunoSEQ multiplex PCR, and TCRdb kept only the in-frame ones, dropping some. The sample consists of around 120,000 clones, 80% to 95% of them appearing once. The gene calls are TRBV19 and TRBJ2-2; D perhaps matches TRBD1 (6 bases). The receptor comes from an adult who received the AZD1222 COVID-19 vaccine. The sequencing here drew on peripheral blood, taken 28 days after the second AZD1222 dose. CDR3 nucleotides: TGTGCCAGTAGAACGACAGGGAACACCGGGGAGCTGTTTTTT. Protein: CASRTTGNTGELFF.